This TCR beta chain was profiled in a study of blood T cell repertoires in COVID-19. The method was immunoSEQ multiplex PCR; TCRdb's version includes in-frame clones alone and lacks a portion of them. The sample lists a few hundred thousand clones, around 85% occurring once. Allocation to cohorts depended on clinical history reported by the participants. V was pared by 5 bases and J by 6 bases, with 4 bases of the junction left unmatched. This CDR3 has 14 residues. Germline loops: CDR1 SEHNR, CDR2 FQNEAQ (reference sequence). The TCR sequence derives from a woman aged 60-75 years who had recovered from COVID-19. Sequencing used PBMCs or T cells enriched from blood (not recorded which). The chain combines TRBV7-9 with TRBJ1-6, with 7 bases that match TRBD1. CDR3 sequence reads: CASSTGTANSPLHF. The CDR3 bases are TGTGCCAGCAGCACCGGGACAGCTAATTCACCCCTCCACTTT.